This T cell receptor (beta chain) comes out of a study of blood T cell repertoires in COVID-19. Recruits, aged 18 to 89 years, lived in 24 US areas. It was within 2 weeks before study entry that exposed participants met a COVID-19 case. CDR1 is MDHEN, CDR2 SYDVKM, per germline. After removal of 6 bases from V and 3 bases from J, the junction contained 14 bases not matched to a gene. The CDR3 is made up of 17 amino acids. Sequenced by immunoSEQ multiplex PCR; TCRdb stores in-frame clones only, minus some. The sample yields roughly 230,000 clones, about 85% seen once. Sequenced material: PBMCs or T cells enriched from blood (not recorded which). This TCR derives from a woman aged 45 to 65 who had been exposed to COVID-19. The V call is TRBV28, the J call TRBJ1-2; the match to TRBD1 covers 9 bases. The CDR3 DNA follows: TGTGCCAGCAGGATCACCCCCCCGGGACAGGGCCACTATGGCTACACCTTC. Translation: CASRITPPGQGHYGYTF.